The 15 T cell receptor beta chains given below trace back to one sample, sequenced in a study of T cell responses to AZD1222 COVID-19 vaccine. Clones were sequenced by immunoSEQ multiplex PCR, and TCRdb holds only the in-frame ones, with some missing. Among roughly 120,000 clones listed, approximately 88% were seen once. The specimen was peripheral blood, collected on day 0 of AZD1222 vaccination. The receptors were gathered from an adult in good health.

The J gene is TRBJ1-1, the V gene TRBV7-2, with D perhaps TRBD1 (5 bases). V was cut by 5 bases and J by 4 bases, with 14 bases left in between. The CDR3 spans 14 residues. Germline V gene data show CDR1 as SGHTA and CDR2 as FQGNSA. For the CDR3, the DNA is TGTGCCAGCAGCGCGCAGGGTGGTGGCACTGAAGCTTTCTTT. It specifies CASSAQGGGTEAFF.

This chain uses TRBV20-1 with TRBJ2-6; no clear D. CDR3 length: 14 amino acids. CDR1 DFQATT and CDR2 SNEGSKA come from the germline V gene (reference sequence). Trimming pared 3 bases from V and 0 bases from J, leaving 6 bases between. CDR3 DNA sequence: TGCAGTGCTAGTATCAGCTCTGGGGCCAACGTCCTGACTTTC. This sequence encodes CSASISSGANVLTF.

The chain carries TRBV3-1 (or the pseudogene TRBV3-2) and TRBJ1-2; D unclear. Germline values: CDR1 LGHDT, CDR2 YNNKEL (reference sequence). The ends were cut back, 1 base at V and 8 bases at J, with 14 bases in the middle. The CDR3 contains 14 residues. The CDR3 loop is CASSQVGGGPGYTF. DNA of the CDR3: TGTGCCAGCAGCCAAGTCGGCGGAGGACCAGGCTACACCTTC.

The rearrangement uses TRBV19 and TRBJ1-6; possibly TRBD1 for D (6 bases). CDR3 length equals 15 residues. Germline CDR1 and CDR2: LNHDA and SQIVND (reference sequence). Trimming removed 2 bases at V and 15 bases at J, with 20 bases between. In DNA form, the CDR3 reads TGTGCCAGTAGTATATCATCAGGGGCCCCGTGGGGCCTCCACTTT. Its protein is CASSISSGAPWGLHF.

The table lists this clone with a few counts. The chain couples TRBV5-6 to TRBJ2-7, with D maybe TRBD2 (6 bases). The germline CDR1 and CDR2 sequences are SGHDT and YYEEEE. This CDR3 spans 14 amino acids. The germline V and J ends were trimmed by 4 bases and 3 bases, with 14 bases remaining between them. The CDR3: CASSTGGRVYEQYF. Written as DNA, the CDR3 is TGTGCCAGCAGCACCGGGGGTAGGGTCTACGAGCAGTACTTC.

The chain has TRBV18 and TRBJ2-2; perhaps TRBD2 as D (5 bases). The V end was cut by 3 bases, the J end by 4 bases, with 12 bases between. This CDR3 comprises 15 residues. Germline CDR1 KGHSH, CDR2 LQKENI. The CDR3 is CASSPLLDSTGELFF. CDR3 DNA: TGTGCCAGCTCACCTTTACTAGATAGCACCGGGGAGCTGTTTTTT.

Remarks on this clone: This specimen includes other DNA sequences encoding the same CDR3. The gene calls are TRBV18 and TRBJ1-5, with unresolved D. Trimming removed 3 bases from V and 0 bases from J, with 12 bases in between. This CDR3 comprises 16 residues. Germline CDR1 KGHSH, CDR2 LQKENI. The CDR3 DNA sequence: TGTGCCAGCTCACCCCGGGCGATCCATAGCAATCAGCCCCAGCATTTT. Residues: CASSPRAIHSNQPQHF.

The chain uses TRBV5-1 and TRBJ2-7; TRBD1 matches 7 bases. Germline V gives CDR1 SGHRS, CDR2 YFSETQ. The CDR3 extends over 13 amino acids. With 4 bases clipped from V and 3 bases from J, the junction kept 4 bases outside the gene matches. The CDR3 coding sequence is TGCGCCAGCAGCGTAGGACAGGACTACGAGCAGTACTTC. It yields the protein CASSVGQDYEQYF.

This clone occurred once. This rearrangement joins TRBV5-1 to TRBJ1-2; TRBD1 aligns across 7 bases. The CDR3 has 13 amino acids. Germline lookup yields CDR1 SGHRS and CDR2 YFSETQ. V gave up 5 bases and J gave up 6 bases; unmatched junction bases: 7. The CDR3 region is CASRPGQGDGYTF. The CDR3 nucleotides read TGCGCCAGCAGGCCGGGGCAGGGGGATGGCTACACCTTC.

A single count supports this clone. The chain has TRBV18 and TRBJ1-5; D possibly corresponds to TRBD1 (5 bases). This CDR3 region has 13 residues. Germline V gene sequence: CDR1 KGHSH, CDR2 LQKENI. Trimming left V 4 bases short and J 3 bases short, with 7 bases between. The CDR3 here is CASSLGTNQPQHF. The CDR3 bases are TGTGCCAGCTCACTAGGGACCAATCAGCCCCAGCATTTT.

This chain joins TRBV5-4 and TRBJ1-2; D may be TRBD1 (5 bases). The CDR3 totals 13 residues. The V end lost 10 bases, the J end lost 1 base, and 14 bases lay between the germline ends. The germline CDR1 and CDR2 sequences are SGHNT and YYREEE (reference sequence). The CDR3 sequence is CAGIRELNYGYTF. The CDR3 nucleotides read TGTGCCGGTATCAGGGAACTTAACTATGGCTACACCTTC. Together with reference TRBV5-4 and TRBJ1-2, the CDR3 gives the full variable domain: ETGVTQSPTHLIKTRGQQVTLRCSSQSGHNTVSWYQQALGQGPQFIFQYYREEENGRGNFPPRFSGLQFPNYSSELNVNALELDDSALYLCAGIRELNYGYTFGSGTRLTVV.

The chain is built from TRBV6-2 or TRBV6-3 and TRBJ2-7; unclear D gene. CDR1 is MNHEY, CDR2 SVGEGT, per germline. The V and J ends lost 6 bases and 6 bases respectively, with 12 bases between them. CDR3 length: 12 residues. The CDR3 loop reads CASSPSGFEQYF. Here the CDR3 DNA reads TGTGCCAGCAGCCCATCCGGGTTCGAGCAGTACTTC.

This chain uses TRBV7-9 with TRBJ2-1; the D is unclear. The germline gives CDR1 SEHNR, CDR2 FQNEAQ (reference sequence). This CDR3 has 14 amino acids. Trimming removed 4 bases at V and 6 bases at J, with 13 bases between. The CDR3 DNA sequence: TGTGCCAGCAGCTCCGGAGAGGCCCTCAATGAGCAGTTCTTC. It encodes CASSSGEALNEQFF.

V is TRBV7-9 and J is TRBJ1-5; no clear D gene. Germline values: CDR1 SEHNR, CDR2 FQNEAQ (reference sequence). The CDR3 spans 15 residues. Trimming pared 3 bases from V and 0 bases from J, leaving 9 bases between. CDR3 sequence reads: CASSFSQYSNQPQHF. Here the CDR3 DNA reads TGTGCCAGCAGCTTTTCCCAGTATAGCAATCAGCCCCAGCATTTT. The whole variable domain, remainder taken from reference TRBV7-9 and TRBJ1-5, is DTGVSQNPRHKITKRGQNVTFRCDPISEHNRLYWYRQTLGQGPEFLTYFQNEAQLEKSRLLSDRFSAERPKGSFSTLEIQRTEQGDSAMYLCASSFSQYSNQPQHFGDGTRLSIL.

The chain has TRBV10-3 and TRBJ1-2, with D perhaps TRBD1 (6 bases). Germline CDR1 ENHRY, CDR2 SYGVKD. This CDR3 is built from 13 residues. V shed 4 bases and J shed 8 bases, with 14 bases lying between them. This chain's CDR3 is CAISGDRTRGYTF. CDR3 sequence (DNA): TGTGCCATCAGTGGAGACAGGACTAGGGGCTACACCTTC.